This T cell receptor beta chain was profiled in a study of Graves' ophthalmopathy and Graves' hyperthyroidism. Moderate-to-severe activity, CAS ≥3, NOSPECS ≥4 and duration under 3 months were recorded for donors with ophthalmopathy. Out of 9.5 to 10 ml of fresh peripheral blood, PBMCs were obtained. This CDR3 is built from 13 residues. The V gene's germline CDR1 is SEHNR and CDR2 FQNEAQ (reference sequence). Amplification of TCR beta CDR3 regions used RNA transcripts. The library came from an HTBI-primed first-round RT-PCR and a second-round multiplex PCR. From the multiplex PCR reads, TCRdb called clonotypes with MiXCR, one entry per CDR3 protein. The sample holds about 740,000 distinct CDR3 sequences; 40% are singletons and the top ten take approximately 43%. On this clonotype: One end of the junction varies from germline; a read error may be responsible.

J is TRBJ2-5 and V is TRBV7-9; D is unclear. Sequenced input: peripheral blood. This clonotype was sampled from an adult man with Graves' ophthalmopathy. CDR3 DNA: TGCGCCAGCAGCTTGGGTGAGTCTAGGACCCAGTACTTC. This translates into CASSLGESRTQYF.